The clone carrying this T cell receptor (beta chain) is medium-sized. Antigen: not known. Measured with immunoSEQ multiplex PCR; TCRdb has only the in-frame clones, and not every one. Counted here are 8,000 to 10,000 clones, about 67% occurring once; the ten biggest clones make up 3.5% to 5%. The CDR3 is made up of 10 amino acids. Germline lookup yields CDR1 SEHNR and CDR2 FQNEAQ (reference sequence). Trimming stripped 7 bases from V and 3 bases from J, with 1 base between. Time point: after neoadjuvant nivolumab, at surgical resection. Patients had newly diagnosed, untreated stage II-IVA oral cavity squamous cell carcinoma. This specimen comes from a study of neoadjuvant anti-PD-1 for oral cavity cancer. Whole-study context: Non-progressing patients received a fourth nivolumab dose near day 43, then surgery on days 50-56.

Whole-study results and caveats: TCR analyses covered only a few patients per response group.

V and J are TRBV7-9 and TRBJ2-1, with D hard to call. The receptor was isolated from a person aged 40 to 85 with oral cavity squamous cell carcinoma. The sample was PBMCs, taken after nivolumab (anti-PD-1) treatment. CDR3 protein: CASNYNEQFF. CDR3 coding DNA: TGTGCCAGCAACTACAATGAGCAGTTCTTC.